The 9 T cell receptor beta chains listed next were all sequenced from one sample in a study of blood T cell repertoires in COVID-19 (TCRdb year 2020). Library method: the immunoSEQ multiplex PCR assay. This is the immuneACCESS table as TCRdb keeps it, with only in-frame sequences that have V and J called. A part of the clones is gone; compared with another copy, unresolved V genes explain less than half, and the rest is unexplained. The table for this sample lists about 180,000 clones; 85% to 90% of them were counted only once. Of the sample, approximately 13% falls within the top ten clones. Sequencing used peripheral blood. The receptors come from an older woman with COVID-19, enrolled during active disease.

CDR3 in DNA: TGTGCCAGCTCACCTCCTGGTCGAGGCACAGAGACCCAGTACTTC. The encoded protein is CASSPPGRGTETQYF. The J gene is TRBJ2-5, the V gene TRBV18; D not certain. Trimming took 3 bases from V and 4 from J, leaving 15 bases between them. CDR1 KGHSH and CDR2 LQKENI come from the germline V gene. The CDR3 runs to 15 residues.

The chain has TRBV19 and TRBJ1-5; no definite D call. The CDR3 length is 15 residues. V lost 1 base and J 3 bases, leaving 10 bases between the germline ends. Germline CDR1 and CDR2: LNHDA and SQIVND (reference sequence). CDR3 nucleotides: TGTGCCAGTAGTATAGCTGCCCAGAACAATCAGCCCCAGCATTTT. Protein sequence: CASSIAAQNNQPQHF.

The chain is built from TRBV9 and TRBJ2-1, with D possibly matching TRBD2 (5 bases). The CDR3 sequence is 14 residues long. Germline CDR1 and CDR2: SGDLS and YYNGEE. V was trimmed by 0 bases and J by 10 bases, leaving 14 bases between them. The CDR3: CASSVGPALEEQFF. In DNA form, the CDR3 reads TGTGCCAGCAGCGTAGGACCAGCACTAGAGGAGCAGTTCTTC.

CDR3 nucleotides: TGTGCCAGCAGCGAGGGGACAGGGGGGGAAAAACTGTTTTTT. It specifies CASSEGTGGEKLFF. The chain is built from TRBV5-4 and TRBJ1-4, with TRBD1 matching over 11 bases. This CDR3 has 14 amino acids. Losses at the gene ends were 4 bases for V and 8 bases for J; bases not matched to a gene: 4. Looked up from germline, CDR1 is SGHNT and CDR2 is YYREEE (reference sequence).

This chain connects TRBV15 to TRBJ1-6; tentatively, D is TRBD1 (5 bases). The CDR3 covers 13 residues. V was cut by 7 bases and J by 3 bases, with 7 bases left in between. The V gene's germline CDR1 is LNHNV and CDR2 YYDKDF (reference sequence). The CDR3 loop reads CATMTDYNSPLHF. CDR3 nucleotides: TGTGCCACCATGACAGACTATAATTCACCCCTCCACTTT.

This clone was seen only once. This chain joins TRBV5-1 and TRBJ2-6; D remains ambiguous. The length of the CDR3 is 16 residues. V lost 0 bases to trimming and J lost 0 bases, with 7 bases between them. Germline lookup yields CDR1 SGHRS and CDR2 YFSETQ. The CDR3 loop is CASSLDRSSGANVLTF. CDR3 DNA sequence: TGCGCCAGCAGCTTGGACAGAAGCTCTGGGGCCAACGTCCTGACTTTC. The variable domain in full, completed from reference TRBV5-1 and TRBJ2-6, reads KAGVTQTPRYLIKTRGQQVTLSCSPISGHRSVSWYQQTPGQGLQFLFEYFSETQRNKGNFPGRFSGRQFSNSRSEMNVSTLELGDSALYLCASSLDRSSGANVLTFGAGSRLTVL.

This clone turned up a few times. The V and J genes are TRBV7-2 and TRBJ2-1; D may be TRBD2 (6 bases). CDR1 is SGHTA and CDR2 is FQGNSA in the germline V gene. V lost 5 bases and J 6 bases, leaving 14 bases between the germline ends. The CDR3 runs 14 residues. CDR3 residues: CASSLGLTRNEQFF. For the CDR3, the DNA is TGTGCCAGCAGCCTGGGACTCACTCGCAATGAGCAGTTCTTC.

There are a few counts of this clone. The CDR3 sequence: CASSAQSLAGGLTDTQYF. The CDR3 DNA is TGCGCCAGCAGCGCCCAGTCACTAGCGGGAGGGCTGACAGATACGCAGTATTTT. V usage is TRBV5-1 and J usage is TRBJ2-3, with TRBD2 matching over 13 bases. Trimming removed 4 bases from V and 3 bases from J; junction bases left unmatched: 11. The V gene's germline CDR1 is SGHRS and CDR2 YFSETQ. The CDR3 length is 18 residues.

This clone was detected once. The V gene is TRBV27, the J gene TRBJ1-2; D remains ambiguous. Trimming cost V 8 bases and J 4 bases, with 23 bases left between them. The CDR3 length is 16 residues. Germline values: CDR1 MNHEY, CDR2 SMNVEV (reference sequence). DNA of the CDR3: TGTGCCAGCCGAGACCCTGGGGTGGGAGGGTTCTATGGCTACACCTTC. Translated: CASRDPGVGGFYGYTF.